This T cell receptor (beta chain) was recorded in a study of OX40 agonist ivuxolimab in advanced cancers. Whole-study results and caveats: At 0.1-3.0 mg/kg, partial responders had clonal expansion among the lowest observed. The study observed clonal expansion of CD4+ and CD8+ blood T cells by week 6 at 0.1 to 3.0 mg/kg.

Generated by immunoSEQ multiplex PCR, the TCRdb table keeps only in-frame clones and is missing some. The table includes more than 65,000 clones, about 81% detected once. Looked up from germline, CDR1 is GTSNPN and CDR2 is SVGIG (reference sequence). The V gene end was trimmed by 7 bases and the J gene end by 4 bases; junction bases not matched to a gene: 6. The CDR3 is made up of 14 amino acids. Remarks on this clone: Its antigen remains unknown.

The chain combines TRBV30 with TRBJ2-2; 10 bases line up with TRBD1. The TCR was taken from an adult with an advanced solid tumor such as melanoma, head and neck, liver or kidney cancer. The sequencing used CD4+ or CD8+ T cells sorted from blood, collected in a trial of the OX40 agonist ivuxolimab. The chain's CDR3 is CAFPRDRGTGELFF. In nucleotides, the CDR3 is TGTGCCTTTCCACGGGACAGGGGCACCGGGGAGCTGTTTTTT.